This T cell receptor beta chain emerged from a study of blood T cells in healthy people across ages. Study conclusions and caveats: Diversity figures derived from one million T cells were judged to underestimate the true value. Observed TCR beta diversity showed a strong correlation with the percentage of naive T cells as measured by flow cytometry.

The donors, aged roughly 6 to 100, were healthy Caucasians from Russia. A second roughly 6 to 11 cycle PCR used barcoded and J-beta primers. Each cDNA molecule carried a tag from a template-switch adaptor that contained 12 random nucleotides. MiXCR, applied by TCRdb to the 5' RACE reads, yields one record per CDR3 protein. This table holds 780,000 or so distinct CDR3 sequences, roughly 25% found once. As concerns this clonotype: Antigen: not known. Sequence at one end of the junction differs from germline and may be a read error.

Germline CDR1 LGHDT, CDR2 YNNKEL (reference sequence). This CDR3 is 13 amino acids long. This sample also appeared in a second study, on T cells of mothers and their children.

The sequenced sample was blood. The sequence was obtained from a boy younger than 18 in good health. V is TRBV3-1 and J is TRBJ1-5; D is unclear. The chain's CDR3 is CASSQSSGQPRHF. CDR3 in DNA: TGTGCCAGCAGCCAATCCTCCGGCCAGCCCCGGCATTTT. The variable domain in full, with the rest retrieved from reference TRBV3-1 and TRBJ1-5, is DTAVSQTPKYLVTQMGNDKSIKCEQNLGHDTMYWYKQDSKKFLKIMFSYNNKELIINETVPNRFSPKSPDKAHLNLHINSLELGDSAVYFCASSQSSGQPRHFGDGTRLSIL.